This T cell receptor beta chain stems from a study of read filtering for tumor transcriptome and immune sequencing. Overall study context: Revised staging placed about 8 patients in R-ISS I, about 16 in II, more than five in III. RNA-seq yielded only roughly 75 to 1273 TCR reads, IR-seq about 4 to 10.27 million.

In this sample, this clonotype turned up many times. As yet, its antigen is unknown. Study-wide points: This fraction held mixed bone marrow immune cells after CD138-negative sorting. In IR-seq, single-read clonotypes were approximately 83% of clonotypes but around 3.2% of reads.

This library used roughly 0.4 ug RNA and molecular barcoded adaptors spanning alpha/delta and beta/gamma chains. One entry per CDR3 protein results from TCRdb running MiXCR on the reads. The sample lists 94,000 or so distinct CDR3 sequences; roughly 12% were seen once. The sequencing input was a population of CD138-negative cells sorted from bone marrow. The receptor was isolated from a donor aged 40 or older with multiple myeloma.

The CDR3 nucleotides read TGTGCCAGCTCACAAGCGACTTACGAGCAGTACTTC. The encoded protein is CASSQATYEQYF. V gene TRBV18 combines with J gene TRBJ2-7; no clear D gene. Looked up from germline, CDR1 is KGHSH and CDR2 is LQKENI. The length of the CDR3 is 12 residues. Deletions cut 4 bases from V and 4 bases from J, with 8 bases between.